This T cell receptor beta chain stems from a study of control samples from healthy donors and cancer patients. This table comes from immunoSEQ multiplex PCR, and its TCRdb copy is limited to in-frame clones, with some not included. The table shows 170,000 or so clones, with approximately 95% occurring only once. CDR1 is LGHDT, CDR2 YNNKEL, per germline (reference sequence). The CDR3 contains 18 residues. V lost 0 bases and J 3 bases, leaving 20 bases between the germline ends. This sequence was found in a young man in good health. This chain connects TRBV3-1 (or the pseudogene TRBV3-2) to TRBJ2-5, with D perhaps assigned TRBD1 or TRBD2 (5 bases each). The sequenced material came from blood. Here the CDR3 reads CASSQEKALRGREETQYF. CDR3 coding DNA: TGTGCCAGCAGCCAAGAGAAGGCTTTAAGGGGACGGGAAGAGACCCAGTACTTC.